One sample yielded the 8 T cell receptor beta chains listed below, sequenced in a study of T-cell memory formation after mild COVID-19. MiXCR was run by TCRdb on the 5' RACE reads, yielding one entry per CDR3 protein. The data contain approximately 500,000 distinct CDR3 sequences, about 23% of them singletons. Source material: PBMCs or a T cell subset sorted from them (not recorded which). The receptors originated from an adult woman who had mild COVID-19 (a few samples of this study predate the infection). Cell type and time point are not known.

The CDR3 is CSVLVGDRGYTF. CDR3 in DNA: TGCAGCGTTTTAGTAGGGGATAGGGGCTACACCTTC. This sequence joins TRBV29-1 and TRBJ1-2; D is perhaps TRBD1 (5 bases). Germline values: CDR1 SQVTM, CDR2 ANQGSEA. Between the trimmed V and J ends, which lost 5 bases and 8 bases, there was a span of 15 bases. The CDR3 length is 12 residues.

This clonotype came up many times. V is TRBV5-1 and J is TRBJ1-2; TRBD1 matches at 7 bases. CDR3 length: 15 residues. Germline V gene lookup returns CDR1 SGHRS and CDR2 YFSETQ. J lost 4 bases, V lost 0 bases, and 6 bases had no gene match. In nucleotides, the CDR3 is TGCGCCAGCAGCTTGGACAGGGGTGGTCCCTATGGCTACACCTTC. This translates into CASSLDRGGPYGYTF. Variable domain in full (rest from reference TRBV5-1 and TRBJ1-2): KAGVTQTPRYLIKTRGQQVTLSCSPISGHRSVSWYQQTPGQGLQFLFEYFSETQRNKGNFPGRFSGRQFSNSRSEMNVSTLELGDSALYLCASSLDRGGPYGYTFGSGTRLTVV.

J is TRBJ2-7 and V is TRBV4-1; D perhaps matches TRBD1 (6 bases). The CDR3 consists of 14 residues. Trimming removed 4 bases from V and 2 bases from J, with 12 bases in between. Germline CDR1 and CDR2: MGHRA and YSYEKL. The CDR3 coding sequence is TGCGCCAGCAGCCCCTTGAGGGACACCTACGAGCAGTACTTC. Residues: CASSPLRDTYEQYF.

V and J are TRBV5-5 and TRBJ2-5; D gene ambiguous. V was clipped by 6 bases and J by 2 bases, with 14 bases between them. CDR3 length: 14 amino acids. CDR1 is SGHKS and CDR2 is YYEKEE in the germline V gene (reference sequence). The CDR3 nucleotides are TGTGCCAGCACTTTAACTGGCAGTCAAGAGACCCAGTACTTC. Translating gives CASTLTGSQETQYF.

This clonotype occurred a few times. The chain recombines TRBV7-7 with TRBJ2-5, with D perhaps TRBD2 (6 bases). The length of the CDR3 is 15 residues. The germline V gene has CDR1 SSHAT and CDR2 FNYEAQ (reference sequence). V was cut by 6 bases and J by 4 bases, with 18 bases left in between. The CDR3 sequence: CASSRRRGAAETQYF. CDR3 nucleotides: TGTGCCAGCAGTCGTAGGCGGGGTGCGGCAGAGACCCAGTACTTC.

This clonotype was counted many times. V is TRBV7-9 and J is TRBJ2-4; TRBD2 agrees at 7 bases. V lost 5 bases, J lost 6 bases, and 13 bases stayed unmatched. Germline values: CDR1 SEHNR, CDR2 FQNEAQ (reference sequence). The CDR3 totals 16 residues. CDR3 sequence reads: CASSPRAGGSGNIQYF. The CDR3 DNA follows: TGTGCCAGCAGCCCCCGAGCCGGGGGGAGCGGAAACATTCAGTACTTC. The full variable domain, rest sourced from reference TRBV7-9 and TRBJ2-4, is DTGVSQNPRHKITKRGQNVTFRCDPISEHNRLYWYRQTLGQGPEFLTYFQNEAQLEKSRLLSDRFSAERPKGSFSTLEIQRTEQGDSAMYLCASSPRAGGSGNIQYFGAGTRLSVL.

This rearrangement joins TRBV6-2 or TRBV6-3 to TRBJ2-7, with TRBD2 as a possible D gene (5 bases). CDR1 is MNHEY, CDR2 SVGEGT, per germline. This CDR3 is built from 13 residues. Trimming shortened V by 3 bases and J by 3 bases, and 9 bases separated the two germline ends. The CDR3 DNA is TGTGCCAGCAGTTATGCCGGGAACTACGAGCAGTACTTC. It is translated as CASSYAGNYEQYF.

The chain couples TRBV15 to TRBJ2-7; perhaps TRBD1 as D (7 bases). CDR1 and CDR2 from the germline V gene are LNHNV and YYDKDF (reference sequence). This CDR3 is built from 14 residues. The V gene lost 4 bases and the J gene lost 2 bases, with 12 bases spanning the gap. CDR3 residues: CATSITGEAYEQYF. CDR3 DNA: TGTGCCACCAGCATCACAGGGGAGGCCTACGAGCAGTACTTC. The full variable domain, with the rest looked up from reference TRBV15 and TRBJ2-7, is DAMVIQNPRYQVTQFGKPVTLSCSQTLNHNVMYWYQQKSSQAPKLLFHYYDKDFNNEADTPDNFQSRRPNTSFCFLDIRSPGLGDTAMYLCATSITGEAYEQYFGPGTRLTVT.